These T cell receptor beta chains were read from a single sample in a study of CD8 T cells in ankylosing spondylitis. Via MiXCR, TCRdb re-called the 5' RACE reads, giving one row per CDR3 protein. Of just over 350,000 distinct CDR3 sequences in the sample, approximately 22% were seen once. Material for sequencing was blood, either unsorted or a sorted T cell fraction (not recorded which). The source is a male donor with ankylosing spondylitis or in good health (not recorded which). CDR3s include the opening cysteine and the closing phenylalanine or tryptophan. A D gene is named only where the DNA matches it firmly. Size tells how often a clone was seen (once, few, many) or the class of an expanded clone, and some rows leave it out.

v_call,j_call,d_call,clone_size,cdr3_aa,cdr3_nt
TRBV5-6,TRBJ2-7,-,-,CASSFGVLGSYEQYF,TGTGCCAGCAGCTTCGGGGTCCTCGGGAGCTACGAGCAGTACTTC
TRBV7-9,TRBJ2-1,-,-,CASSPSSGTGYNEQFF,TGTGCCAGCAGCCCCTCCTCCGGGACGGGTTACAATGAGCAGTTCTTC
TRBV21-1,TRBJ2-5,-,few,CASSKGGCREPQETQYF,TGTGCCAGCAGCAAGGGCGGTTGCAGGGAACCTCAAGAGACCCAGTACTTC
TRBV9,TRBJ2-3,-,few,CASSASVSSESKDTQYF,TGTGCCAGCAGCGCCTCGGTCTCGAGCGAATCGAAAGATACGCAGTATTTT
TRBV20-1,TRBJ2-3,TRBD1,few,CSAQRWDRDTDTQYF,TGCAGTGCCCAAAGGTGGGACAGGGATACAGATACGCAGTATTTT
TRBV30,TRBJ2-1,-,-,CAWSPGQSLRYSYNEQFF,TGTGCCTGGAGTCCGGGACAATCTTTGAGATATTCCTACAATGAGCAGTTCTTC
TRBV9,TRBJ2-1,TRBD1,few,CASSVGDRWNEQFF,TGTGCCAGCAGCGTGGGGGACAGGTGGAATGAGCAGTTCTTC
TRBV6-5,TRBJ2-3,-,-,CASSYSTVVDTQYF,TGTGCCAGCAGTTACTCGACCGTAGTAGATACGCAGTATTTT
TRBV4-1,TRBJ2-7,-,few,CASSPGQTTDYEQYF,TGCGCCAGCAGCCCCGGACAGACCACCGACTACGAGCAGTACTTC
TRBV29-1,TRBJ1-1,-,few,CSVEPTSNTEAFF,TGCAGCGTTGAACCGACCTCGAACACTGAAGCTTTCTTT
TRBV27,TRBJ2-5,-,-,CASSWGTQETQYF,TGTGCCAGCAGTTGGGGGACCCAAGAGACCCAGTACTTC
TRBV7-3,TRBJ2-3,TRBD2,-,CASSLNSGEVLDTQYF,TGTGCCAGCAGCTTAAATAGCGGGGAAGTACTAGATACGCAGTATTTT
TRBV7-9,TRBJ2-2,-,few,CASSPYPGVGELFF,TGTGCCAGCAGCCCCTATCCCGGGGTCGGGGAGCTGTTTTTT
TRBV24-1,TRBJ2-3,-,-,CATRDPDVTDTQYF,TGTGCCACCAGGGATCCGGATGTAACAGATACGCAGTATTTT
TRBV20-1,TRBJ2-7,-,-,CSAKDGTYEQYF,TGCAGTGCTAAGGACGGAACCTACGAGCAGTACTTC
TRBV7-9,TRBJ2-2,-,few,CASSLRARGHSGELFF,TGTGCCAGCAGCTTAAGAGCACGGGGCCACTCGGGGGAGCTGTTTTTT
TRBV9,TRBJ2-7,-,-,CASSVEGAGEQYF,TGTGCCAGCAGCGTAGAGGGGGCGGGGGAGCAGTACTTC
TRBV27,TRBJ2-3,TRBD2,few,CASSFVASGVDTQYF,TGTGCCAGCAGTTTCGTGGCTAGCGGGGTGGATACGCAGTATTTT
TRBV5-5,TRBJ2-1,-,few,CASSLDVEVYNEQFF,TGTGCCAGCAGCTTGGACGTTGAGGTCTACAATGAGCAGTTCTTC
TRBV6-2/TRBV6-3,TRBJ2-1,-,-,CASTLLGYNEQFF,TGTGCCAGCACCCTTCTGGGGTACAATGAGCAGTTCTTC
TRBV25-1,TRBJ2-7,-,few,CASSPHRVPYEQYF,TGTGCCAGCAGTCCACACAGGGTACCCTACGAGCAGTACTTC
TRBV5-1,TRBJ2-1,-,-,CASSLEGPTGEQFF,TGCGCCAGCAGCTTGGAGGGTCCGACGGGGGAGCAGTTCTTC
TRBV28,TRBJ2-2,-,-,CASSPRQIANTGELFF,TGTGCCAGCAGTCCCCGACAGATCGCGAACACCGGGGAGCTGTTTTTT
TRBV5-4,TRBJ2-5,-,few,CASSLVEGGPLGTQYF,TGTGCCAGCAGCTTGGTTGAGGGGGGGCCATTGGGGACCCAGTACTTC
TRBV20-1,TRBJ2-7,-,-,CSARNPESIAYEQYF,TGCAGTGCTAGGAACCCAGAATCGATAGCCTACGAGCAGTACTTC
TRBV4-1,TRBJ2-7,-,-,CASSQPRGEQYF,TGCGCCAGCAGCCAACCTAGGGGCGAGCAGTACTTC
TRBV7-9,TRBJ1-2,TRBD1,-,CASSLPTGGNGYTF,TGTGCCAGCAGCCTACCAACAGGGGGGAATGGCTACACCTTC
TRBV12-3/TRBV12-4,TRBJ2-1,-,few,CASSTAPYNEQFF,TGTGCCAGCAGTACCGCACCCTACAATGAGCAGTTCTTC
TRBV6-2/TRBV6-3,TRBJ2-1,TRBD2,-,CASSTGTSGGGEQFF,TGTGCCAGCAGTACCGGGACTAGCGGGGGAGGGGAGCAGTTCTTC
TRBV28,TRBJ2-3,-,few,CASSYEGRWGTDTQYF,TGTGCCAGCAGCTACGAGGGAAGATGGGGCACAGATACGCAGTATTTT
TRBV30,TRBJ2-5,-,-,CAWRRAGPIQETQYF,TGTGCCTGGAGGAGGGCGGGCCCAATCCAAGAGACCCAGTACTTC
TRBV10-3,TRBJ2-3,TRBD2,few,CAIRTSLGGEQYF,TGTGCCATCAGGACCTCCTTGGGGGGGGAGCAGTATTTT
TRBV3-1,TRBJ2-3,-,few,CASSQDGPGTLTDTQCF,TGTGCCAGCTCCCAAGATGGACCCGGGACGCTCACAGATACGCAGTGTTTT
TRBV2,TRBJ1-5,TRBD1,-,CASAWGDRDYSNQPQHF,TGTGCCAGCGCTTGGGGGGACAGGGACTATAGCAATCAGCCCCAGCATTTT
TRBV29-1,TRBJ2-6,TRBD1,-,CSVVGWDSSGANVLTF,TGCAGCGTTGTGGGGTGGGACAGCTCTGGGGCCAACGTCCTGACTTTC
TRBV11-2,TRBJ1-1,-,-,CASSRGLGAYTEAFF,TGTGCCAGCAGCCGCGGTCTGGGGGCGTACACTGAAGCTTTCTTT
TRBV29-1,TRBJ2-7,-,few,CSVGTGSPYEQYF,TGCAGCGTTGGAACAGGGTCCCCCTACGAGCAGTACTTC
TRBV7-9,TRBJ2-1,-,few,CASSLTLGANEQFF,TGTGCCAGCAGCTTGACCCTGGGGGCCAATGAGCAGTTCTTC
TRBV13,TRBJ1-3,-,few,CASSGVGQDVGNTIYF,TGTGCCAGCAGCGGTGTGGGCCAGGATGTCGGTAACACCATATATTTT
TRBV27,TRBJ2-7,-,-,CASSLRRREYEQYF,TGTGCCAGCAGTTTACGTCGCAGAGAATACGAGCAGTACTTC
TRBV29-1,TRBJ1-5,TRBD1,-,CSVGQGGPQHF,TGCAGCGTAGGACAGGGAGGCCCCCAGCATTTT
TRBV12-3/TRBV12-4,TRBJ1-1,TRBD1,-,CASSSGQPGRAFF,TGTGCCAGCAGTTCGGGACAGCCCGGTCGAGCTTTCTTT
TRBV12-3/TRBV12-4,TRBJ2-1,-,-,CASSYDGEQFF,TGTGCCAGCAGCTATGACGGAGAGCAGTTCTTC
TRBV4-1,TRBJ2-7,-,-,CTSSQGFEQYF,TGCACCAGCAGCCAGGGGTTCGAGCAGTACTTC
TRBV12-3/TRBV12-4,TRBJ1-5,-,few,CASTAAYQPQHF,TGTGCCAGCACGGCAGCTTATCAGCCCCAGCATTTT
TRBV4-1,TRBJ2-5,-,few,CASSDAVQETQYF,TGCGCCAGCAGTGACGCGGTCCAAGAGACCCAGTACTTC
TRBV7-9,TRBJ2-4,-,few,CASSPTGEGSKNIQYF,TGTGCCAGCAGCCCCACGGGAGAGGGATCCAAAAACATTCAGTACTTC
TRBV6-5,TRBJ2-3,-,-,CASSYFRGGDTQYF,TGTGCCAGCAGTTACTTCAGGGGGGGAGATACGCAGTATTTT
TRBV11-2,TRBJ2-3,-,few,CASSFFPEGKDTQYF,TGTGCCAGCAGCTTTTTTCCGGAGGGGAAGGATACGCAGTATTTT
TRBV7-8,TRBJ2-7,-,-,CASSHGTPPPHEQYF,TGTGCCAGCAGCCACGGGACACCTCCCCCCCACGAGCAGTACTTC
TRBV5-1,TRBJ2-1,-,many,CASSLDLGAEQFF,TGCGCCAGCAGCTTGGATCTCGGGGCAGAGCAGTTCTTC